The clone carrying this TCR beta chain occurred a few times. The data were obtained in a study of response to subunit inactivated influenza vaccine. The CDR3 has 13 amino acids. Germline V lookup: CDR1 MDHEN, CDR2 SYDVKM. V lost 3 bases, J lost 5 bases, and 8 bases lay in between. TCRdb ran MiXCR on the RT-PCR reads and lists one entry per CDR3 protein. The table has approximately 700,000 distinct CDR3 sequences, around 14% seen once. This receptor was identified in a man aged 50-60 years who received an inactivated influenza vaccine. The source was PBMCs from blood, collected roughly 2 weeks before vaccination. The gene calls are TRBV28 and TRBJ1-5; the D is unclear. The CDR3, as DNA: TGTGCCAGCAGTTTTCTTGGGGATCAGCCCCAGCATTTT. Translated, it gives CASSFLGDQPQHF. Full variable domain (remainder filled in from reference TRBV28 and TRBJ1-5): DVKVTQSSRYLVKRTGEKVFLECVQDMDHENMFWYRQDPGLGLRLIYFSYDVKMKEKGDIPEGYSVSREKKERFSLILESASTNQTSMYLCASSFLGDQPQHFGDGTRLSIL.